This TCR beta chain was sequenced during a study of blood T cell repertoires in COVID-19. On the study more broadly: Samples representing acute and convalescent COVID-19 were sourced from the United States, Italy and Spain. Sources were T cells, B-cell-depleted T cells, or PBMCs; the material itself was cDNA or gDNA.

The table came from immunoSEQ multiplex PCR; TCRdb's copy has only in-frame clones and leaves some out. The sample holds 55,000 to 90,000 clones, 85% to 90% seen once. Trimming removed 6 bases from V and 6 bases from J, with 15 bases in between. Germline CDR1 MDHEN, CDR2 SYDVKM. This CDR3 region has 15 residues. This sequence joins TRBV28 and TRBJ1-6, with a tentative D call TRBD1 (6 bases). The sequencing sample was made of peripheral blood. This TCR derives from a human donor in a cohort sampled during active COVID-19. The CDR3 DNA sequence: TGTGCCAGCAGCTCGGGGCAGGGGTTTAATTCACCCCTCCACTTT. Translation: CASSSGQGFNSPLHF.